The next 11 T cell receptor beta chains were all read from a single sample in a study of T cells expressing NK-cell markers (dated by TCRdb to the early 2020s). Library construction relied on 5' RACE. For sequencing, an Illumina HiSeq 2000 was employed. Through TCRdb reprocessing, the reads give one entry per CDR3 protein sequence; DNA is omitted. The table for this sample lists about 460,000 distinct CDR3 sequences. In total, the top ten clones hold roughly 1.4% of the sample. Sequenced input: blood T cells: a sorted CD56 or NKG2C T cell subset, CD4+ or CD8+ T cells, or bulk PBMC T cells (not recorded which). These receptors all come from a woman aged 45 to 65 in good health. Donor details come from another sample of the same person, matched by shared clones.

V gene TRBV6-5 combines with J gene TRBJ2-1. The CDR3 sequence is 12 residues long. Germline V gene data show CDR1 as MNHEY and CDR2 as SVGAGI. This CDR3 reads CASSSESGEQFF.

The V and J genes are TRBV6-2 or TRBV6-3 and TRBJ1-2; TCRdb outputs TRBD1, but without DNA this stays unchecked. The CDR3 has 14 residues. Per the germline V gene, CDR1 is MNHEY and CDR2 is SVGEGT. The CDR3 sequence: CASTLRQGDYGYTF.

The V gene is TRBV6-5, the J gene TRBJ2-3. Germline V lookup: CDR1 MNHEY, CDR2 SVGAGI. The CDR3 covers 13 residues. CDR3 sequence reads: CASSYILSDTQYF.

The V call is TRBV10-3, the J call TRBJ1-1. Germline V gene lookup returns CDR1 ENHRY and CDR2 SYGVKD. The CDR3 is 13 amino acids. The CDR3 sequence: CAISNGKMDKAFF.

CDR3 residues: CASSPTGFAYEQYF. The chain couples TRBV28 to TRBJ2-7; TCRdb indicates TRBD1, and absent DNA this call remains unverified. Germline V CDR1 and CDR2: MDHEN, SYDVKM. This CDR3 contains 14 residues.

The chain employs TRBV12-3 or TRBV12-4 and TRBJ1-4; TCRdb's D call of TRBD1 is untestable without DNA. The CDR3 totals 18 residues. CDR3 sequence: CASSPVRTGIRRNEKLFF.

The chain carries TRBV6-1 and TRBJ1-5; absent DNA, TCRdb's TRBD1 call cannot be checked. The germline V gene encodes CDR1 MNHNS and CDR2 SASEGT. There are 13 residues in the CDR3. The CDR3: CASAGTGGQPQHF.

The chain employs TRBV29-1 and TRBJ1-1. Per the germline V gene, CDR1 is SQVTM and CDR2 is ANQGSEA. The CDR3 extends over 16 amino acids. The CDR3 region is CSVQPRTGVMNTEAFF.

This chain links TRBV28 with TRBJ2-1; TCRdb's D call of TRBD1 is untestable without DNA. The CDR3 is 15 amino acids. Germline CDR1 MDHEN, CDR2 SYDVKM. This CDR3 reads CASSPFPRLYNEQFF.

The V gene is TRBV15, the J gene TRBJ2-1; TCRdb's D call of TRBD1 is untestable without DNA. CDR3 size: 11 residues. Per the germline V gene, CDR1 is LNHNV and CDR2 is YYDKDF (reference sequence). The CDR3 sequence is CATRKGIEQFF.

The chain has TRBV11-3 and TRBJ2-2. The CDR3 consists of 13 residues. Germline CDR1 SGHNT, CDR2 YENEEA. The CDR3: CASSLVRAGELFF.